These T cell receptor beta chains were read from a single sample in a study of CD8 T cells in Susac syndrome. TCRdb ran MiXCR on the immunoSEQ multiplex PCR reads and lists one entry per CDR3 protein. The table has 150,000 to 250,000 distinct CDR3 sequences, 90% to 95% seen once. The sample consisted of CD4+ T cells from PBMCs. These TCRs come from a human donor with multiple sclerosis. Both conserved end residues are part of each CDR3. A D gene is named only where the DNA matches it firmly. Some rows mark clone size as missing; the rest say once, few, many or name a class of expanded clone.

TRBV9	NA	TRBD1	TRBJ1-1	CASSVGQGTEAFF	TGTGCCAGCAGCGTAGGACAGGGCACTGAAGCTTTCTTT
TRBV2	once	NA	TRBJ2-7	CASIRQKQSSYEQYF	TGTGCCAGCATTAGACAGAAACAGAGCTCCTACGAGCAGTACTTC
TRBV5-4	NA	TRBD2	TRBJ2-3	CASTLGGASGSTDTQYF	TGTGCCAGCACCCTCGGTGGGGCTAGCGGGAGTACAGATACGCAGTATTTT
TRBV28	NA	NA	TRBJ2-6	CASSLTRGAGANVLTF	TGTGCCAGCAGTCTCACCAGGGGAGCTGGGGCCAACGTCCTGACTTTC
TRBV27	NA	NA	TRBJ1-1	CASSLGEDTEAFF	TGTGCCAGCAGTTTGGGGGAGGACACTGAAGCTTTCTTT
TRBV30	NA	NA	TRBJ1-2	CACPGMLANYGYTF	TGTGCCTGTCCCGGGATGTTAGCTAACTATGGCTACACCTTC
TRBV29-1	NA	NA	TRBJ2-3	CSVEFFENTQYF	TGCAGCGTTGAATTTTTCGAGAATACGCAGTATTTT
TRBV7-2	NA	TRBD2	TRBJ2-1	CASSFVGLADSYNEQFF	TGTGCCAGCAGTTTTGTGGGACTAGCGGACTCCTACAATGAGCAGTTCTTC
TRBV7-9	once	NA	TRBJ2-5	CASSSPEGGEETQYF	TGTGCCAGCAGCTCGCCGGAAGGGGGAGAAGAGACCCAGTACTTC
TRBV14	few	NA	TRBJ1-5	CASSQGIGQPQHF	TGTGCCAGCAGCCAAGGGATTGGGCAGCCCCAGCATTTT
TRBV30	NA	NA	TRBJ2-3	CAWSGGEGDTQYF	TGTGCCTGGAGTGGAGGGGAAGGGGATACGCAGTATTTT
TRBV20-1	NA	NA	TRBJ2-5	CSASFSGETQYF	TGCAGTGCTAGTTTTTCGGGTGAGACCCAGTACTTC
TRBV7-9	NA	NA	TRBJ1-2	CASSPSERPVYGYTF	TGTGCCAGCAGCCCATCGGAGCGGCCGGTCTATGGCTACACCTTC
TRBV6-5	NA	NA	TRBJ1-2	CASSYGVLNYGYTF	TGTGCCAGCAGTTACGGGGTCCTTAACTATGGCTACACCTTC
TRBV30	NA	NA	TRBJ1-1	CAWSRAGVDTEAFF	TGTGCCTGGAGTAGAGCAGGGGTAGACACTGAAGCTTTCTTT
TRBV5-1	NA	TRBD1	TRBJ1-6	CASSSASGTGGSPLHF	TGCGCCAGCAGCTCAGCCTCCGGGACAGGCGGTTCACCCCTCCACTTT
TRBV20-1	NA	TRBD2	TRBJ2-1	CSARLAGGHEQFF	TGCAGTGCTAGATTAGCGGGGGGGCATGAGCAGTTCTTC
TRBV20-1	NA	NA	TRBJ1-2	CSATTYAYTF	TGCAGTGCTACGACTTATGCCTACACCTTC
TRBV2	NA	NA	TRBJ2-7	CASSNDLYEQYF	TGTGCCAGCAGTAACGACCTCTACGAGCAGTACTTC
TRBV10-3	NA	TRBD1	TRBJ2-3	CAISGQGEDTQYF	TGTGCCATCAGTGGACAGGGAGAAGATACGCAGTATTTT
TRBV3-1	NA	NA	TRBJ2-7	CASSQDLAGYEQYF	TGTGCCAGCAGCCAAGATTTGGCAGGGTACGAGCAGTACTTC
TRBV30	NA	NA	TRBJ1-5	CAWSVNRGRQPQHF	TGTGCCTGGAGTGTAAATCGGGGGAGGCAGCCCCAGCATTTT
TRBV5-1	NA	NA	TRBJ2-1	CASRKDSNNLNEQFF	TGCGCCAGCAGGAAGGACAGCAATAACCTCAATGAGCAGTTCTTC
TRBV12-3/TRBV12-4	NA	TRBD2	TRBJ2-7	CASSSLAGDGYEQYF	TGTGCCAGCAGTTCCTTAGCGGGGGATGGCTACGAGCAGTACTTC
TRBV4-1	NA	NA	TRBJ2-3	CASRPLVGGEMAISDTQYF	TGCGCCAGCAGACCACTGGTTGGAGGAGAGATGGCAATTTCAGATACGCAGTATTTT
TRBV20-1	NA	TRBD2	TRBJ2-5	CSATPLAGDLQETQYF	TGCAGTGCTACTCCCTTGGCGGGGGACCTCCAAGAGACCCAGTACTTC
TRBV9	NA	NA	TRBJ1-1	CASTAMRERNTEAFF	TGTGCCAGCACCGCTATGCGGGAGCGGAACACTGAAGCTTTCTTT
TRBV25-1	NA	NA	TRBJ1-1	CASGAWAREAFF	TGTGCCAGCGGAGCTTGGGCTAGGGAAGCTTTCTTT
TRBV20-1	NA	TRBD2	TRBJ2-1	CSALGLAGGSYNEQFF	TGCAGTGCTCTGGGACTAGCGGGGGGCTCCTACAATGAGCAGTTCTTC
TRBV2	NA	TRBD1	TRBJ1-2	CARGGQGIYGYTF	TGTGCCAGAGGGGGACAGGGGATCTATGGCTACACCTTC
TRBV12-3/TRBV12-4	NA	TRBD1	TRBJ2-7	CASSVRGHQYF	TGTGCCAGCAGCGTCAGGGGGCACCAGTACTTC
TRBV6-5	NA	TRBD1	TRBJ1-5	CASRSGTGIGQPQHF	TGTGCCAGCCGCAGCGGGACAGGAATAGGCCAGCCCCAGCATTTT
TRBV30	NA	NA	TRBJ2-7	CAWSVGGGSGEQYF	TGTGCCTGGAGTGTAGGTGGGGGTTCGGGCGAGCAGTACTTC
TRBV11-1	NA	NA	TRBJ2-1	CASSLAIQPSYNEQFF	TGTGCCAGCAGCTTAGCCATACAACCCTCCTACAATGAGCAGTTCTTC
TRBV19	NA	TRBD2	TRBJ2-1	CASSITPTSGYNEQFF	TGTGCCAGTAGTATAACCCCAACTAGCGGCTACAATGAGCAGTTCTTC
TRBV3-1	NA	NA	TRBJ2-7	CASSQAAGRRYEQYF	TGTGCCAGCAGCCAAGCGGCGGGGCGTAGATACGAGCAGTACTTC
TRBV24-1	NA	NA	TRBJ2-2	CATSDRAKGNAGELFF	TGTGCCACCAGTGATCGAGCGAAGGGGAACGCCGGGGAGCTGTTTTTT
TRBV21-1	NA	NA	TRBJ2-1	CASGWVAGAYNEQFF	TGTGCCAGCGGATGGGTGGCGGGCGCCTACAATGAGCAGTTCTTC
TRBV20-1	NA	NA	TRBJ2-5	CSARDRAYGGLMTQYF	TGCAGTGCTAGGGACCGGGCGTACGGGGGTTTGATGACCCAGTACTTC
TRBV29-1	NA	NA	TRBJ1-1	CSGVLGQNTEAFF	TGCAGCGGCGTTCTCGGACAAAACACTGAAGCTTTCTTT
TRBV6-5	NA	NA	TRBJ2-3	CASSYSFTPSTDTQYF	TGTGCCAGCAGTTACTCGTTCACTCCTAGCACAGATACGCAGTATTTT
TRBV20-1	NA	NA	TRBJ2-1	CSARPLGGIYNEQFF	TGCAGTGCTAGACCTCTGGGGGGCATCTACAATGAGCAGTTCTTC
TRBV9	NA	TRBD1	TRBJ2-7	CASSAGTGGEKYF	TGTGCCAGCAGCGCCGGGACAGGGGGCGAAAAGTACTTC
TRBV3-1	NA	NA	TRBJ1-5	CASSQDPPGIAQPQHF	TGTGCCAGCAGCCAAGATCCCCCGGGTATTGCTCAGCCCCAGCATTTT
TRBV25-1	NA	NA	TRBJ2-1	CASSEWDTSSYNEQFF	TGTGCCAGCAGTGAATGGGACACCAGCTCCTACAATGAGCAGTTCTTC
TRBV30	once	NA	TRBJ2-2	CAWSVRVTGELFF	TGTGCCTGGAGTGTACGGGTGACCGGGGAGCTGTTTTTT
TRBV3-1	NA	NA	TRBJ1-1	CASSQDGKLRGAFF	TGTGCCAGCAGCCAAGACGGAAAATTAAGGGGAGCTTTCTTT
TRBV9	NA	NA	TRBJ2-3	CASSKGDTDTQYF	TGTGCCAGCAGCAAGGGGGATACAGATACGCAGTATTTT
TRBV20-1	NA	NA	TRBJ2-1	CSAGYRDVNNEQFF	TGCAGTGCAGGGTACCGGGACGTGAACAATGAGCAGTTCTTC
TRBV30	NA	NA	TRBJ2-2	CAWHTPGSPGELFF	TGTGCCTGGCACACCCCAGGGTCTCCGGGGGAGCTGTTTTTT
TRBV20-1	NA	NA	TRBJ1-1	CSARGGVHTEAFF	TGCAGTGCTAGAGGTGGAGTTCACACTGAAGCTTTCTTT
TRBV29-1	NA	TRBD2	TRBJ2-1	CSVEVAGGYNEQFF	TGCAGCGTTGAAGTAGCGGGAGGGTACAATGAGCAGTTCTTC
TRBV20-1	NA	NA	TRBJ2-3	CSARDPKGTDTQYF	TGCAGTGCTAGAGATCCTAAGGGCACAGATACGCAGTATTTT